This TCR beta chain was sequenced for a study of PD-L1 blockade in urothelial cancer. The CDR3 covers 11 residues. CDR1 DFQATT and CDR2 SNEGSKA come from the germline V gene (reference sequence). Trimming removed 7 bases at V and 5 bases at J, with 9 bases between. Only a few counts were recorded for this clone. The antigen remains undetermined. Regarding time point: pretreatment peripheral blood. The assay was immunoSEQ multiplex PCR, and TCRdb's table has in-frame clones only and misses some. The sample consists of tens of thousands of clones, around four fifths of them appearing once. Findings and caveats of the study: For durable-benefit patients, tumor-associated blood clones expanded more at 3 weeks.

Sequencing was performed on PBMCs, taken around atezolizumab (anti-PD-L1) treatment. The source of this sequence is a man between 35 and 55 years old with urothelial cancer. This sequence joins TRBV20-1 and TRBJ1-5; D call uncertain. CDR3 loop: CSVGRDQPQHF. CDR3 coding DNA: TGCAGTGTTGGGCGGGATCAGCCCCAGCATTTT.